A single T cell receptor (beta chain) is shown here with its context. These data come from a study of lymphopenia after photon versus proton radiotherapy. TCRdb's table, derived via immunoSEQ multiplex PCR, lists solely in-frame clones and lacks some. The table includes over 55,000 clones, 87% detected once. The junction had 9 bases not matched to a gene; V was cut back by 5 bases and J by 10 bases. The CDR3 is made up of 13 amino acids. Germline CDR1 and CDR2: MDHEN and SYDVKM. The material sequenced was peripheral blood, taken from a patient treated with proton-based radiotherapy. The receptor's source is a man aged 80 or over with esophageal cancer. The chain joins TRBV28 to TRBJ1-1, with 8 positions matching TRBD1. The CDR3 DNA is TGTGCCAGCAGTAGTCCGACAGGGGTTGGAGCTTTCTTT. Its translation: CASSSPTGVGAFF.